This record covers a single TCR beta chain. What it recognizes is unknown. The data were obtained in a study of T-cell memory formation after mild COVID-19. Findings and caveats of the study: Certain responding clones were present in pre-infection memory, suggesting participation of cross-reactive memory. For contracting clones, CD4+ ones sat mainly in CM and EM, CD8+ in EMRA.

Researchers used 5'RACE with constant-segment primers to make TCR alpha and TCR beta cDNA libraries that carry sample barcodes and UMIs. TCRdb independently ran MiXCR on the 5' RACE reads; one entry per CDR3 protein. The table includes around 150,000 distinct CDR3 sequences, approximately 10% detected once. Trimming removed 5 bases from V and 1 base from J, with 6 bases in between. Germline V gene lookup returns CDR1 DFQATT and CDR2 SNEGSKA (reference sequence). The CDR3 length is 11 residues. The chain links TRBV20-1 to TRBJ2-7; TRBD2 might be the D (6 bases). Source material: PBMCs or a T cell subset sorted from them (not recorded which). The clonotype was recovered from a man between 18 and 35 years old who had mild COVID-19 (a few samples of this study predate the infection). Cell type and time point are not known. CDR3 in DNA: TGCAGTGCTGGGACTTCCTACGAGCAGTACTTC. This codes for CSAGTSYEQYF.